This T cell receptor (beta chain) was identified during a study of T cells in Graves' hyperthyroidism and ophthalmopathy (dated by TCRdb to between 2018 and 2021). Broadly, across the study: Peripheral blood samples were taken at the time of initial diagnosis, prior to any treatment. After sampling, hyperthyroidism patients received methimazole starting at 30 mg daily, and ophthalmopathy patients received high-dose intravenous methylprednisolone. To identify distinguishing TCR V-J signatures, a discovery cohort of about 100 patients was used, comprising 40 to 45 with Graves' ophthalmopathy and around 60 with stable Graves' hyperthyroidism. Prospective prediction of ophthalmopathy was tested in an independent validation cohort consisting of some 19 hyperthyroidism patients and more than 15 patients who later progressed to ophthalmopathy. According to the paper, TCR Vbeta CDR3 sequencing was carried out on approximately 140 peripheral blood samples, which came from fewer than 50 ophthalmopathy, 80 or so hyperthyroidism and roughly 17 progressor patients. In addition, the study compared T-cell repertoires in thyroid tissue and in blood from roughly six Graves' hyperthyroidism patients. For training and testing, the 100 or so patients in the discovery cohort were randomly divided in a 7:3 ratio. Overall study outcomes, separate from this receptor: No statistical method was used to fix the sample size in advance, and group allocation was not hidden from the investigators. In validation, the model predicted progression to ophthalmopathy a median of roughly 6.2 months before onset, with roughly 68% sensitivity and 72.22% specificity. Ophthalmopathy was separated from stable hyperthyroidism by a 13 V-J signature model, with approximately 90% sensitivity and 81% to 83% specificity obtained in cross-validation and 80%/75% obtained in testing. Most expanded thyroid clonotypes (frequency above 0.001) were also found in blood, which suggests that blood repertoires may mirror thyroid immune responses.

TCR beta CDR3 regions were amplified from RNA transcripts. The TCR CDR3 was subjected to a first round of RT-PCR using the HTBI primer set and the Qiagen OneStep RT-PCR kit. Libraries were constructed in a second round of multiplex PCR, after which size selection and purification were performed. The libraries were sequenced on an Illumina HiSeq2000 using paired-end 100 bp reads. As for the authors' bioinformatics: SOAPnuke was used to process the raw data, with reads discarded if the reads contained adapters or uncalled bases, had a mean Phred below 15, or lacked an exact constant-primer or identifier match. COPE v1.2.5 was used to merge high-quality paired reads, and clonotypes were defined as unique nucleotide sequences. MiTCR v1.1 was used to align the clonotypes against IMGT TRBV, TRBD and TRBJ reference segments. The analysis was restricted to V-J combinations with a frequency above 0.0001, which together covered 98% to 99.2% of the repertoires. The TCS score was defined as the ratio of F50 (clonal expansion) to E x V (chaos), calculated using BLOSUM62-based TCRdist between CDR3 peptides within each V-J. Welch's t-statistics and random forest reduced around 510 V-J features to under 15, which were used in a naive Bayes classifier (R e1071). The public reads were reanalyzed by TCRdb: fastp trimming at Q25, MiXCR alignment, in-frame beta chains only. Under each unique CDR3 protein, matching rows form one entry showing the most common genes and DNA. These V and J calls rely on TCRdb rather than the paper's analysis. This sample has 650,000 to 850,000 distinct CDR3 sequences in its table, and roughly 20% of those were observed once. The ten largest clones take up 16% of the sample.

The germline V gene (reference sequence) sets CDR1 to MNHEY and CDR2 to SMNVEV. The CDR3, cysteine through phenylalanine, is 13 amino acids long. Only the CDR3 DNA stays, 39 bases, in frame from base 1. This clonotype was seen at least ten times. Its antigen remains unidentified. At one end the junction does not follow the germline gene, possibly because of a read error. Hyperthyroidism patients were newly diagnosed, with disease duration under 2 months, and aged 18 to 65 years. The study excluded patients with uncontrolled infections, other autoimmune diseases, pregnancy or lactation. Diagnoses relied on clinical symptoms, serum thyroxine and TRAb, thyroid ultrasound and orbital computed tomography. Blood from progressor patients was drawn when they were first diagnosed with hyperthyroidism, before any ophthalmopathy symptoms appeared. Ficoll-Paque density gradient centrifugation was used to isolate PBMCs from around 10 ml of fresh peripheral blood. Progressor patients were defined as those initially diagnosed with Graves' hyperthyroidism in whom ophthalmopathy developed during follow-up. Total RNA was extracted with Trizol reagent, and quality was checked on an Agilent 2100 Bioanalyzer.

This receptor was identified in a woman aged 45 to 65 with Graves' hyperthyroidism that later progressed to Graves' ophthalmopathy. Recombination connected TRBV27 to TRBJ1-2; no D gene is confidently identified. The specimen was blood. The encoded CDR3 is CASSLLTSTGYTF. The DNA is TGTGCCAGCAGCTTATTGACCTCGACAGGCTACACCTTC.